A single sample gave rise to the 17 T cell receptor beta chains below, sequenced in a study of blood T cell repertoires in COVID-19. Measured with immunoSEQ multiplex PCR; TCRdb has only the in-frame clones, and not every one. The sample consists of about 270,000 clones, about nine tenths of them appearing once. Specimen: peripheral blood. All receptors derive from a man in his forties or fifties with acute or convalescent COVID-19.

The rearrangement links TRBV18 to TRBJ1-6; 8 bases agree with TRBD1. The V segment lost 4 bases and the J segment 0 bases; nucleotides outside the gene matches: 5. The CDR3 consists of 17 residues. In germline, CDR1 is KGHSH, CDR2 LQKENI. The CDR3 DNA reads as TGTGCCAGCTCACAGCAGGGGGCGAGCTCCTATAATTCACCCCTCCACTTT. Translation gives CASSQQGASSYNSPLHF.

The rearrangement joins TRBV19 to TRBJ1-2; D might be TRBD1 (6 bases). CDR1 is LNHDA and CDR2 is SQIVND in the germline V gene (reference sequence). Trimming pared 5 bases from V and 7 bases from J, leaving 20 bases between. CDR3 length: 15 amino acids. Here the CDR3 reads CASSPGTILEGGYTF. CDR3 DNA: TGTGCCAGTAGTCCCGGGACAATACTAGAGGGTGGCTACACCTTC.

Concerning this clone: This same CDR3 is encoded by further DNA sequences in the sample. The chain employs TRBV6-5 and TRBJ1-3; maybe TRBD1 (5 bases). Germline loops: CDR1 MNHEY, CDR2 SVGAGI. This CDR3 spans 14 amino acids. The V end lost 9 bases, the J end lost 0 bases, and 12 bases lay between the germline ends. The CDR3 DNA is TGTGCCAGTAGCCCGGGGGACTCTGGAAACACCATATATTTT. Protein product: CASSPGDSGNTIYF.

This clone was counted a few times. The V and J genes are TRBV6-5 and TRBJ1-6, with 8 bases identical to TRBD1. J lost 9 bases, V lost 4 bases, and 8 bases had no gene match. The V gene's germline CDR1 is MNHEY and CDR2 SVGAGI. The CDR3 sequence is 15 residues long. The CDR3 nucleotides read TGTGCCAGCAGTTCGACTTGGACAGGGACTTCACCCCTCCACTTT. Amino acids: CASSSTWTGTSPLHF.

The rearrangement links TRBV19 to TRBJ1-5; 7 bases match TRBD1. Germline V lookup: CDR1 LNHDA, CDR2 SQIVND (reference sequence). This CDR3 has 13 amino acids. The ends lost 7 bases at V and 4 bases at J; junction bases unmatched: 4. CDR3 sequence reads: CASMGQLNQPQHF. DNA for the CDR3: TGTGCCAGTATGGGACAGCTTAATCAGCCCCAGCATTTT.

The CDR3 loop reads CASNRGQSYEQYF. For the CDR3, the DNA is TGTGCCAGCAATCGTGGACAGTCCTACGAGCAGTACTTC. This chain connects TRBV6-5 to TRBJ2-7; TRBD1 is a possible D gene (6 bases). V was shortened by 7 bases and J by 1 base, with 11 bases between the two germline ends. Germline CDR1 MNHEY, CDR2 SVGAGI. This CDR3 has 13 amino acids.

CDR3 nucleotide sequence: TGTGCCAGCACCCCCCGGCCGGGGGTTAATTCACCCCTCCACTTT. Translation gives CASTPRPGVNSPLHF. The chain couples TRBV21-1 to TRBJ1-6. TRBV21-1 is designated a pseudogene. CDR3 length equals 15 residues.

The chain couples TRBV12-5 to TRBJ2-3; 7 bases line up with TRBD1. The length of the CDR3 is 15 residues. V was clipped by 3 bases and J by 3 bases; unmatched bases: 6. CDR1 and CDR2 (germline): LGHNT, FRNRAP. This chain's CDR3 is CASGLQGLETDTQYF. DNA of the CDR3: TGTGCTAGTGGTTTACAGGGGCTAGAGACAGATACGCAGTATTTT. The entire variable domain, with the rest obtained from reference TRBV12-5 and TRBJ2-3, is as follows: DARVTQTPRHKVTEMGQEVTMRCQPILGHNTVFWYRQTMMQGLELLAYFRNRAPLDDSGMPKDRFSAEMPDATLATLKIQPSEPRDSAVYFCASGLQGLETDTQYFGPGTRLTVL.

The gene calls are TRBV19 and TRBJ2-7; D is possibly TRBD1 (5 bases). This CDR3 has 15 amino acids. Germline values: CDR1 LNHDA, CDR2 SQIVND (reference sequence). V lost 4 bases to trimming and J lost 2 bases, with 15 bases between them. CDR3 bases: TGTGCCAGTAGTAGGGTTGAAGGGGTGGCCTACGAGCAGTACTTC. As protein: CASSRVEGVAYEQYF. Variable domain in full (rest from reference TRBV19 and TRBJ2-7): DGGITQSPKYLFRKEGQNVTLSCEQNLNHDAMYWYRQDPGQGLRLIYYSQIVNDFQKGDIAEGYSVSREKKESFPLTVTSAQKNPTAFYLCASSRVEGVAYEQYFGPGTRLTVT.

The chain employs TRBV6-5 and TRBJ2-3; the match to TRBD2 covers 11 bases. The CDR3 has 14 residues. Germline V lookup: CDR1 MNHEY, CDR2 SVGAGI. With V trimmed by 5 bases and J by 7 bases, 5 bases remained unmatched. Written as DNA, the CDR3 is TGTGCCAGCAGTCTTTTAGCGGGGGGGAATACGCAGTATTTT. Residues: CASSLLAGGNTQYF.

The rearrangement joins TRBV2 to TRBJ2-7; D is unresolved. The CDR3 sequence is 13 residues long. CDR1 is SNHLY, CDR2 FYNNEI, per germline. V was cut by 5 bases and J by 3 bases, with 11 bases left in between. The CDR3 DNA reads TGTGCCAGCAGTTCCCTAACTTACTACGAGCAGTACTTC. Its translation is CASSSLTYYEQYF.

Regarding this clone: The sample has other DNA sequences that encode this CDR3 too. The gene calls are TRBV9 and TRBJ2-5, with 8 bases that match TRBD1. CDR1 and CDR2 (germline): SGDLS, YYNGEE. This CDR3 has 14 residues. The V gene end was trimmed by 4 bases and the J gene end by 4 bases; junction bases not matched to a gene: 6. CDR3 amino acids: CASSPRTGTETQYF. The CDR3 DNA sequence: TGTGCCAGCAGCCCTCGGACAGGGACAGAGACCCAGTACTTC. Full variable domain (missing parts from reference TRBV9 and TRBJ2-5): DSGVTQTPKHLITATGQRVTLRCSPRSGDLSVYWYQQSLDQGLQFLIQYYNGEERAKGNILERFSAQQFPDLHSELNLSSLELGDSALYFCASSPRTGTETQYFGPGTRLLVL.

The J gene is TRBJ2-5, the V gene TRBV7-3, with D unclear. Trimming left V 2 bases short and J 0 bases short, with 4 bases between. In germline, CDR1 is SGHTA, CDR2 FQGTGA. The CDR3 sequence is 13 residues long. The CDR3, as DNA: TGTGCCAGCAGCTTAGACAACCAAGAGACCCAGTACTTC. It specifies CASSLDNQETQYF.

The chain carries TRBV5-6 and TRBJ1-1; possibly TRBD1 for D (5 bases). V was trimmed by 4 bases and J by 3 bases, leaving 13 bases between them. CDR1 is SGHDT and CDR2 is YYEEEE in the germline V gene. This CDR3 spans 14 amino acids. The CDR3 protein is CASSLSWGDTEAFF. In DNA form, the CDR3 reads TGTGCCAGCAGCCTCAGTTGGGGGGACACTGAAGCTTTCTTT.

This chain connects TRBV28 to TRBJ1-2; TRBD1 matches at 7 bases. Trimming cost V 7 bases and J 7 bases; bases outside gene matches: 21. CDR1 and CDR2 (germline): MDHEN, SYDVKM. The CDR3 consists of 17 residues. The CDR3 region has the DNA TGTGCCAGCACCGCGAGATTCCTCCGGGACAGCTTTCGTGGCTACACCTTC. Its translation is CASTARFLRDSFRGYTF.

The genes are TRBV6-5 and TRBJ2-4, with 8 positions matching TRBD2. The length of the CDR3 is 13 residues. Germline values: CDR1 MNHEY, CDR2 SVGAGI. The V gene end was trimmed by 6 bases and the J gene end by 9 bases; junction bases not matched to a gene: 7. DNA for the CDR3: TGTGCCAGCAGCCCCCGGGAGGGCTCCATTCAGTACTTC. Translated: CASSPREGSIQYF.

The table lists this clone with a count of one. The rearrangement joins TRBV7-2 to TRBJ2-5; 7 bases match TRBD2. Losses at the gene ends were 4 bases for V and 5 bases for J; bases not matched to a gene: 10. The length of the CDR3 is 15 residues. CDR1 is SGHTA, CDR2 FQGNSA, per germline. This CDR3 reads CASSSTLALRETQYF. DNA for the CDR3: TGTGCCAGCAGCTCGACACTAGCGTTGAGGGAGACCCAGTACTTC.